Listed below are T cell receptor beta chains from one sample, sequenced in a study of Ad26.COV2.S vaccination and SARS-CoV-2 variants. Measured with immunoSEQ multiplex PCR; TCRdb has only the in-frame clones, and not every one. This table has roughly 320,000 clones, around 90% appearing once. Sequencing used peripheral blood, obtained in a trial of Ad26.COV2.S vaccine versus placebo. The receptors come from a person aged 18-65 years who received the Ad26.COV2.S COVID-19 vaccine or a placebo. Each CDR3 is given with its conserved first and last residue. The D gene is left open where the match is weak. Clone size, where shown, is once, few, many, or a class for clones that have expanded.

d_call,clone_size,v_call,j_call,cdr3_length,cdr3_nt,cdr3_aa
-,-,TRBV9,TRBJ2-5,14,TGTGCCAGCAGCGCCACCGGGGCACAAGAGACCCAGTACTTC,CASSATGAQETQYF
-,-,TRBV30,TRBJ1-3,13,TGTGCCTGGGCAGGGGTCTCTGGAAACACCATATATTTT,CAWAGVSGNTIYF
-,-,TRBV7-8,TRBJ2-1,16,TGTGCCAGCAGCCCAGGGATCACGAGCTCCTACAATGAGCAGTTCTTC,CASSPGITSSYNEQFF
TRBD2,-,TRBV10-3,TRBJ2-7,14,TGTGCCACCCTCCGGAGCGGGGGAGCGGGCGAGCAGTACTTC,CATLRSGGAGEQYF
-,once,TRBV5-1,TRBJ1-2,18,TGCGCCAGCAGCCTAAGGAGAAGGACAGCCCAACGAAACTATGGCTACACCTTC,CASSLRRRTAQRNYGYTF
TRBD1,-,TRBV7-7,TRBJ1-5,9,TGTGCAGTGAGCAGGGGGGCGAATTTT,CAVSRGANF
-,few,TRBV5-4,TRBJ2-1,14,TGTGCCAGCAGCCAGCAAGGACAGAACAATGAGCAGTTCTTC,CASSQQGQNNEQFF
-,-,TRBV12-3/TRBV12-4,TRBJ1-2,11,TGTGCCAGCATGGGTAACTATGGCTACACCTTC,CASMGNYGYTF
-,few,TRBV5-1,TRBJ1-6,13,TGCGCCAGCAGCTTGGATCGGGGCTCACCCCTCCACTTT,CASSLDRGSPLHF
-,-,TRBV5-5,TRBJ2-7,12,TGTGCCAGCAGCTTAAACCTATACGAGCAGTACTTC,CASSLNLYEQYF
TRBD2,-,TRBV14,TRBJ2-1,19,TGTGCCAGCAGCCACCGGACAGGGACTAGCGGGGGGTCCTACAATGAGCAGTTCTTC,CASSHRTGTSGGSYNEQFF
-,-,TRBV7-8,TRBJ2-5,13,TGTGCCAGCAGCCGGACGGCACAAGAGACCCAGTACTTC,CASSRTAQETQYF
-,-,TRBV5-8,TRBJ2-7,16,TGTGCCAGCAGCTTGTCTGGTAGGAGGGATCCTTACGAGCAGTACTTC,CASSLSGRRDPYEQYF
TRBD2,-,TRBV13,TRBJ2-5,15,TGTGCCAGCAGCTTCAGCGGGGCCACTCAAGAGACCCAGTACTTC,CASSFSGATQETQYF
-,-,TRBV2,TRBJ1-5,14,TGTGCCAGCAGTACGGGACGGAACAATCAGCCCCAGCATTTT,CASSTGRNNQPQHF
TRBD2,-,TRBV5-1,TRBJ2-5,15,TGCGCCAGCAGCTGGGGGGGTTTGAGCCAAGAGACCCAGTACTTC,CASSWGGLSQETQYF
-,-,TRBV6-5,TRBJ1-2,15,TGTGCCAGCAGTTACTCGATGCGGCAGGCGAATGGCTACACCTTC,CASSYSMRQANGYTF
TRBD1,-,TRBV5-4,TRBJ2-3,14,TGTGCCAGCAGCGTGACAGGGGTAACAGATACGCAGTATTTT,CASSVTGVTDTQYF
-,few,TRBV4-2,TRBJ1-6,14,TGTGCCAGCAGCCAGCTGGACTCGGGGTCACCCCTCCACTTT,CASSQLDSGSPLHF
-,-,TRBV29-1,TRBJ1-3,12,TGCAGCGTTGTGGGGGTTCGGGACACCATATATTTT,CSVVGVRDTIYF
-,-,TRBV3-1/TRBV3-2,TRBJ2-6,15,TGTGCCAGCAGCCGCGACTTCTCTGGGGCCAACGTCCTGACTTTC,CASSRDFSGANVLTF
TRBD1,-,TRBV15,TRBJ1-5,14,TGTGCCACCAGCCCCGGGACAGGGAATCAGCCCCAGCATTTT,CATSPGTGNQPQHF
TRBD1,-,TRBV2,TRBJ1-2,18,TGTGCCAGCAGTGAAGCAAGTGGGACAGTCAGGACGGGGTATGGCTACACCTTC,CASSEASGTVRTGYGYTF
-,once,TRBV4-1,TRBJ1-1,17,TGCGCCAGCAGCCAAGATAGTCCGGACACCATGAACACTGAAGCTTTCTTT,CASSQDSPDTMNTEAFF
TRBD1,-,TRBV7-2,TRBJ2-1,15,TGTGCCAGCAGCCGTCCCGGGACAGGCTACAATGAGCAGTTCTTC,CASSRPGTGYNEQFF
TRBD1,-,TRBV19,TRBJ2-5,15,TGTGCCAGTAGTACACCGGACAGGGGGTCAGAGACCCAGTACTTC,CASSTPDRGSETQYF
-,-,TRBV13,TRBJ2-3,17,TGTGCCAGCAGCTCCGCAGTTCTTCAGGGGAGCACAGATACGCAGTATTTT,CASSSAVLQGSTDTQYF
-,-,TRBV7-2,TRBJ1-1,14,TGTGCCAGCAGCTTAGGTCCGGGTTTCACTGAAGCTTTCTTT,CASSLGPGFTEAFF
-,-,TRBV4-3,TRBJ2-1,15,TGCGCCAGCAGCCGCGGGGTAAGCTCCTACAATGAGCAGTTCTTC,CASSRGVSSYNEQFF
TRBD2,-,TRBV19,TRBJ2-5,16,TGTGCCAGTAGTATCGGCTCGCGGGGGGGTTGGGAGACCCAGTACTTC,CASSIGSRGGWETQYF
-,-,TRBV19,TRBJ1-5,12,TGTGCCAGCCGGACAGAAGATCAGCCCCAGCATTTT,CASRTEDQPQHF
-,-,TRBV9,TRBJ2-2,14,TGTGCCAGCAGCCCAGATCCGAACACCGGGGAGCTGTTTTTT,CASSPDPNTGELFF
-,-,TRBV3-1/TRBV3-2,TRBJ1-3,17,TGTGCCAGCAGCCCCCCCGGGGGATTAGGCTCTGGAAACACCATATATTTT,CASSPPGGLGSGNTIYF
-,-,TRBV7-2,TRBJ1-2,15,TGTGCCAGCAGCCCCCGACAGGCTTCTAATTATGGCTACACCTTC,CASSPRQASNYGYTF
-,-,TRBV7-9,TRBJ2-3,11,TGTGCCAGCAGCTTAGCCCAGGGGTGGTATTTT,CASSLAQGWYF
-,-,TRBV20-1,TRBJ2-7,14,TGCAGTGCTAGTATCCGAGACAGCTCCTACGAGCAGTACTTC,CSASIRDSSYEQYF
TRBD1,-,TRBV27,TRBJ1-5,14,TGTGCCAGCAGTTTAGGGACAGGCAATCAGCCCCAGCATTTT,CASSLGTGNQPQHF
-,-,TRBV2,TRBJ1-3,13,TGTGCCTACCGGGCCTCAGTAGGAAACACCATATATTTT,CAYRASVGNTIYF
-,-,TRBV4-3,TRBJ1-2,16,TGCGCCAGCAGCCCCTCGTCAGGGCTAGCTAACTATGGCTACACCTTC,CASSPSSGLANYGYTF
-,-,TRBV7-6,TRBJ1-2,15,TGTGCCAGCAGCCCTCCTGGGTTAGCGAACTATGGCTACACCTTC,CASSPPGLANYGYTF
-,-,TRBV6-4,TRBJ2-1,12,TGTGCCAGCAGTGTCGACTTCAATGAGCAGTTCTTC,CASSVDFNEQFF